This paragraph covers one T cell receptor (beta chain) sequence. Antigen: not known. TCRdb processed the 5' RACE reads anew with MiXCR; each CDR3 protein has one entry. Counted here are about 580,000 distinct CDR3 sequences, about a sixth occurring once; the ten biggest clones make up 17%. Germline V gene lookup returns CDR1 SGHNT and CDR2 YYREEE (reference sequence). V gave up 0 bases and J gave up 5 bases, with 9 bases separating them. The CDR3 is made up of 14 amino acids. This specimen belongs to a study of T cells after yellow fever vaccination. Study results and caveats: The secondary response was weaker, and its peak arrived faster, on day 5 versus 15. CD4 and CD8 compartments shared a small share of clonotypes, likely from convergent recombination. Abundant clonotypes (contaminants from the bulk population) could be present in FACS-sorted repertoires. Reappearance after the booster was seen for most primary-vaccination clones, at about 95% CD4 and 75% to 90% CD8.

The TCR comes from a man aged 18 to 29 who received the YFV17D yellow fever vaccine. The specimen was PBMCs, collected around 5 days after the first yellow fever vaccination. The V call is TRBV5-4, the J call TRBJ1-5, with a possible D match to TRBD1 (5 bases). The CDR3, as DNA: TGTGCCAGCAGCTTGGGAGGGGAGGATCAGCCCCAGCATTTT. It codes for CASSLGGEDQPQHF.